A selection of T cell receptor beta chains follows, all from one sample in a study of beta chain features in type 1 diabetes. This table comes from immunoSEQ multiplex PCR, and its TCRdb copy is limited to in-frame clones, with some not included. The repertoire includes 850,000 to 900,000 clones, about a sixth of them detected once, and around 0.02% sits in the top ten. The sample was naive CD4+ T cells from blood. All receptors come from a woman younger than 30 in good health. CDR3s include the opening cysteine and the closing phenylalanine or tryptophan. A D gene is named only where the DNA matches it firmly. For some rows the clone size is stated as once, few or many, or as a class when expanded; others skip it.

TRBJ1-4 few TRBV6-6 NA TGTGCCAGCAGTTACAGGCAACAACTGTTTTTT CASSYRQQLFF
TRBJ2-2 few TRBV5-4 NA TGTGCCAGCAGCTTGGACCCGGGATGGGCCGGGGAGCTGTTTTTT CASSLDPGWAGELFF
TRBJ2-7 NA TRBV7-2 NA TGTGCCAGCAGCTTAAGCGGAACCTACGAGCAGTACTTC CASSLSGTYEQYF
TRBJ2-7 NA TRBV10-3 TRBD1 TGTGCCATCAGTGAGTCGACAGGGGGATACGAGCAGTACTTC CAISESTGGYEQYF
TRBJ2-1 few TRBV5-4 NA TGTGCCAGCAGCTTAGAAGGATCCTACAATGAGCAGTTCTTC CASSLEGSYNEQFF
TRBJ2-5 NA TRBV18 TRBD1 TGTGCCAGCTCGCCCCTACAGGGGGCCATACAAGAGACCCAGTACTTC CASSPLQGAIQETQYF
TRBJ1-2 NA TRBV28 TRBD1 TGTGCCAGCAGTTCGGGACAGGGGGCATACGGCTACACCTTC CASSSGQGAYGYTF
TRBJ1-1 NA TRBV6-6 TRBD1 TGTGCCAGCAGTTTTCCAGGGGGTAAAATATCTGAAGCTTTCTTT CASSFPGGKISEAFF
TRBJ2-3 NA TRBV19 NA TGTGCCAGTACAGCCCGGTATTTCACAGATACGCAGTATTTT CASTARYFTDTQYF
TRBJ2-5 NA TRBV7-2 NA TGTGCCAGCAGCTTAATAGGTGTAGAGACCCAGTACTTC CASSLIGVETQYF
TRBJ2-1 many TRBV14 NA TGTGCCAGCAGCCCGAACTATTACAATGAGCAGTTCTTC CASSPNYYNEQFF
TRBJ2-1 NA TRBV11-3 NA TGTGCCAGCAGCTCTGGACCAACCCCCCTCACTGAGCAGTTCTTC CASSSGPTPLTEQFF
TRBJ2-5 NA TRBV2 TRBD1 TGTGCCAGCAGTTGGGGACAGGGGAGGTCCCAAGAGACCCAGTACTTC CASSWGQGRSQETQYF
TRBJ2-6 NA TRBV7-8 NA TGTGCCAGCAGCCAAATGGCAGCATCTGGGGCCAACGTCCTGACTTTC CASSQMAASGANVLTF
TRBJ2-1 NA TRBV4-2 NA TGTGCCAGCGCCATTAGCGAGGGAGTGTACAATGAGCAGTTCTTC CASAISEGVYNEQFF
TRBJ1-5 NA TRBV10-3 TRBD1 TGTGCCATCAGTGGGACAGGGGGCGAAGGAAATCAGCCCCAGCATTTT CAISGTGGEGNQPQHF
TRBJ2-7 few TRBV14 TRBD2 TGTGCCAGCAGCCAAGGTATCGGGAGGAAGCAGTACTTC CASSQGIGRKQYF
TRBJ2-3 few TRBV29-1 NA TGCAGCGTTGACGGGGGACCCACAGATACGCAGTATTTT CSVDGGPTDTQYF
TRBJ2-1 NA TRBV5-4 TRBD2 TGTGCCAGCAGTAGAAACGGACTAGCGGTCTACAATGAGCAGTTCTTC CASSRNGLAVYNEQFF
TRBJ2-3 NA TRBV4-1 NA TGCGCCAGCAGCCAGGTTGTGGGCACAGATACGCAGTATTTT CASSQVVGTDTQYF
TRBJ2-3 few TRBV11-2 TRBD1 TGTGCCAGCAGCCCGAGGACAGGGTCAAATACGCAGTATTTT CASSPRTGSNTQYF
TRBJ2-5 NA TRBV4-3 TRBD1 TGCGCCAGCAGCCAATCCGGGACAGGGCCGAAGACCCAGTACTTC CASSQSGTGPKTQYF
TRBJ1-3 once TRBV28 TRBD1 TGTGCCAGCAGTTTACGGGGACAGATCAGAATTGGAAACACCATATATTTT CASSLRGQIRIGNTIYF
TRBJ2-5 NA TRBV28 TRBD1 TGTGCCAGCAGTTTAGCGACAGGGCAGGAGACCCAGTACTTC CASSLATGQETQYF
TRBJ1-4 NA TRBV7-9 NA TGTGCCAGCAGCTTAGCCCGGGTACCGGATGAAAAACTGTTTTTT CASSLARVPDEKLFF
TRBJ2-3 NA TRBV25-1 NA TGTGCCAGCAGTGATTCTAAGTCTAGTCATACGCAGTATTTT CASSDSKSSHTQYF
TRBJ1-2 few TRBV28 NA TGTGCCAGCAGTTTGGATGCCCGCCACTATGGCTACACCTTC CASSLDARHYGYTF
TRBJ2-7 NA TRBV6-6 NA TGTGCCAGCAGTTACAGTGCGTCTTCCCCCTACGAGCAGTACTTC CASSYSASSPYEQYF
TRBJ1-5 few TRBV28 NA TGTGCCAGCGGTCGGGGTAGCAATCAGCCCCAGCATTTT CASGRGSNQPQHF
TRBJ2-5 few TRBV7-2 NA TGTGCCAGCAGCTTAGGGGGGTTAAAAGAGACCCAGTACTTC CASSLGGLKETQYF
TRBJ1-1 NA TRBV7-3 TRBD1 TGTGCCAGCAGCCAAAAACAGGGGGCGCTGGCTTTCTTT CASSQKQGALAFF
TRBJ2-2 NA TRBV28 NA TGTGCCAGCAGTTTGACAAACACCGGGGAGCTGTTTTTT CASSLTNTGELFF
TRBJ2-1 NA TRBV9 TRBD2 TGTGCCGGGCGAGGGCCACTAGCGGGTTATCCCTACAATGAGCAGTTCTTC CAGRGPLAGYPYNEQFF
TRBJ2-2 few TRBV5-4 TRBD2 TGTGCCAGCAGCCGCCCGAGGGGCGGGAGGGACGGGGAGCTGTTTTTT CASSRPRGGRDGELFF
TRBJ2-3 NA TRBV11-2 NA TGTGCCAGCAGCTTAAGGATAGCGATAAGCACAGATACGCAGTATTTT CASSLRIAISTDTQYF
TRBJ1-3 few TRBV2 NA TGTGCCAGCAGCCTTGTGGAAAACACCATATATTTT CASSLVENTIYF
TRBJ1-4 few TRBV9 NA TGTGCCAGCAGCAATGACACTGGGGCGGCCACTAATGAAAAACTGTTTTTT CASSNDTGAATNEKLFF
TRBJ2-1 NA TRBV18 TRBD2 TGTGCCAGCTCACCATTAGCGGGAGTTTTCAATGAGCAGTTCTTC CASSPLAGVFNEQFF
TRBJ2-1 NA TRBV18 NA TGTGCCAGCTCCCCTGACAGGGAGGTCAATGAGCAGTTCTTC CASSPDREVNEQFF
TRBJ1-5 NA TRBV6-6 NA TGTGCCAGCAGTTTCCCCGGGGATCAGCCCCAGCATTTT CASSFPGDQPQHF